A single sample is the source of the 25 T cell receptor beta chains below, sequenced in a study of long-term antiretroviral therapy in people with HIV. At the survey level, the v3.0 immunoSEQ assay was run. Using immunoSEQ multiplex PCR, the repertoire was profiled, and TCRdb retains in-frame clones only, with some absent. The sample holds under 45,000 clones, 85% to 95% seen once. Sequences were derived from unsorted PBMCs, sampled 5 to 5.5 years after starting antiretroviral therapy. The receptor set was obtained from a woman aged 45-59 years with HIV.

The rearrangement uses TRBV19 and TRBJ1-3; D unresolved. The CDR3 contains 15 residues. Trimming removed 6 bases at V and 2 bases at J, with 14 bases between. Germline V gene sequence: CDR1 LNHDA, CDR2 SQIVND (reference sequence). The CDR3 protein is CASSNTAGPGNTIYF. The CDR3 region has the DNA TGTGCCAGTAGCAATACTGCGGGCCCTGGAAACACCATATATTTT.

The J gene is TRBJ2-7, the V gene TRBV25-1, with 9 positions matching TRBD1. The germline V gene encodes CDR1 MGHDK and CDR2 SYGVNS. After removal of 1 base from V and 7 bases from J, the junction contained 8 bases not matched to a gene. This CDR3 spans 15 amino acids. The DNA for the CDR3 is TGTGCCAGCAGTGAATGGGGGGGACAGGGAGGGGAGCAGTACTTC. This encodes CASSEWGGQGGEQYF.

This clone was recorded a few times. The genes are TRBV5-6 and TRBJ2-7, with TRBD2 matching 14 bases. Germline CDR1 and CDR2: SGHDT and YYEEEE. CDR3 length: 15 amino acids. Losses at the gene ends were 7 bases for V and 4 bases for J; bases not matched to a gene: 7. Here the CDR3 DNA reads TGTGCCAGCGCCCGACTAGCGGGGGGGCGGTACGAGCAGTACTTC. Its protein product is CASARLAGGRYEQYF.

The rearrangement links TRBV4-2 to TRBJ1-1; D is undetermined. The V end was cut by 4 bases, the J end by 0 bases, with 15 bases between. The CDR3 spans 16 residues. Per the germline V gene, CDR1 is LGHNA and CDR2 is YNFKEQ. CDR3 region: CASSRQLGTVNTEAFF. For the CDR3, the DNA is TGTGCCAGCAGCCGCCAGTTAGGTACAGTGAACACTGAAGCTTTCTTT.

The chain couples TRBV5-1 to TRBJ2-3; D call uncertain. CDR3 length: 14 residues. V was cut by 4 bases and J by 0 bases, with 9 bases left in between. Germline-derived CDR1 and CDR2 are SGHRS and YFSETQ. The CDR3 DNA sequence: TGCGCCAGCAGCCCAGAATCTAGCACAGATACGCAGTATTTT. Encoded protein: CASSPESSTDTQYF.

This chain joins TRBV2 and TRBJ1-5, with D unclear. The germline V gene has CDR1 SNHLY and CDR2 FYNNEI. The V end was cut by 2 bases, the J end by 4 bases, with 12 bases between. This CDR3 is built from 15 residues. CDR3 DNA: TGTGCCAGCAGTGAATATGCAGGTATAAATCAGCCCCAGCATTTT. Encoded protein: CASSEYAGINQPQHF.

In its sample, this clone was seen once. The chain has TRBV9 and TRBJ1-2, with a tentative D call TRBD1 (5 bases). The germline CDR1 and CDR2 sequences are SGDLS and YYNGEE. Trimming pared 3 bases from V and 5 bases from J, leaving 14 bases between. The CDR3 is 14 residues long. In DNA, the CDR3 is TGTGCCAGCAGCGGGTCTACAGGCCCTTATGGCTACACCTTC. Residues: CASSGSTGPYGYTF. Variable domain in full (rest from reference TRBV9 and TRBJ1-2): DSGVTQTPKHLITATGQRVTLRCSPRSGDLSVYWYQQSLDQGLQFLIQYYNGEERAKGNILERFSAQQFPDLHSELNLSSLELGDSALYFCASSGSTGPYGYTFGSGTRLTVV.

V and J are TRBV19 and TRBJ2-5, with 13 bases identical to TRBD2. Germline trimming cut 5 bases from V and 2 bases from J; bases unmatched to any gene: 5. Germline loops: CDR1 LNHDA, CDR2 SQIVND (reference sequence). This CDR3 region has 16 residues. CDR3 in DNA: TGTGCCAGTAGTTGGACTAGCGGGGGTATTCAAGAGACCCAGTACTTC. Protein product: CASSWTSGGIQETQYF.

The genes are TRBV14 and TRBJ1-4; 7 bases fit TRBD1. This CDR3 has 14 residues. Germline V gene lookup returns CDR1 SGHDN and CDR2 FVKESK. Trimming took 6 bases from V and 8 from J; bases not matched to a gene: 9. CDR3 sequence (DNA): TGTGCCAGCAGTCCAGGGGGATTAGGGGAAAAACTGTTTTTT. This sequence encodes CASSPGGLGEKLFF.

V is TRBV2 and J is TRBJ1-5, with 7 bases lining up with TRBD1. Germline V gives CDR1 SNHLY, CDR2 FYNNEI. Trimming took 7 bases from V and 5 from J; bases not matched to a gene: 8. The CDR3 is made up of 14 amino acids. This CDR3 is CASKEEGAYQPQHF. The DNA of the CDR3 is TGTGCCAGCAAGGAGGAGGGGGCTTATCAGCCCCAGCATTTT. The full variable domain, completed using reference TRBV2 and TRBJ1-5, is EPEVTQTPSHQVTQMGQEVILRCVPISNHLYFYWYRQILGQKVEFLVSFYNNEISEKSEIFDDQFSVERPDGSNFTLKIRSTKLEDSAMYFCASKEEGAYQPQHFGDGTRLSIL.

The gene calls are TRBV5-4 and TRBJ2-1, with TRBD1 matching over 9 bases. There are 16 residues in the CDR3. Germline V gene lookup returns CDR1 SGHNT and CDR2 YYREEE (reference sequence). The V gene end was trimmed by 6 bases and the J gene end by 9 bases; junction bases not matched to a gene: 16. The CDR3 DNA sequence: TGTGCCAGCAACTTAGGGACAGGGAAAGACAGAGGTGAGCAGTTCTTC. This codes for CASNLGTGKDRGEQFF.

This rearrangement joins TRBV15 to TRBJ1-2; D gene unclear. The CDR3 sequence is 13 residues long. The V gene lost 1 base and the J gene lost 8 bases, with 11 bases spanning the gap. Germline CDR1 is LNHNV and CDR2 is YYDKDF (reference sequence). The CDR3 nucleotides read TGTGCCACCAGCAGAGGTGGCGCTAAAGGCTACACCTTC. Residues: CATSRGGAKGYTF. The variable domain in full, with the rest retrieved from reference TRBV15 and TRBJ1-2, is DAMVIQNPRYQVTQFGKPVTLSCSQTLNHNVMYWYQQKSSQAPKLLFHYYDKDFNNEADTPDNFQSRRPNTSFCFLDIRSPGLGDTAMYLCATSRGGAKGYTFGSGTRLTVV.

This clone showed up just a few times. The chain recombines TRBV29-1 with TRBJ2-5; 7 bases map to TRBD2. The germline V gene encodes CDR1 SQVTM and CDR2 ANQGSEA. The CDR3 spans 15 residues. V shed 1 base, J shed 2 bases, and the junction held 7 bases outside the gene matches. CDR3 loop: CSVEADRDYQETQYF. Here the CDR3 DNA reads TGCAGCGTTGAAGCCGACCGGGACTATCAAGAGACCCAGTACTTC.

The J gene is TRBJ2-2, the V gene TRBV7-9; 7 nucleotides align to TRBD2. From germline, CDR1 is SEHNR and CDR2 FQNEAQ (reference sequence). Trimming removed 2 bases from V and 1 base from J; junction bases left unmatched: 10. This CDR3 is 18 amino acids long. CDR3 sequence (DNA): TGTGCCAGCAGCTTATATCGTGGCACGGGGGGGAACACCGGGGAGCTGTTTTTT. This encodes CASSLYRGTGGNTGELFF.

This rearrangement joins TRBV5-4 to TRBJ2-3; D tentatively fits TRBD1 or TRBD2 (5 bases each). The germline gives CDR1 SGHNT, CDR2 YYREEE (reference sequence). The CDR3 sequence is 15 residues long. The V gene lost 3 bases and the J gene lost 4 bases, with 15 bases spanning the gap. In nucleotides, the CDR3 is TGTGCCAGCAGCTCCCCGGGACGGAGGCCAGATACGCAGTATTTT. Residues: CASSSPGRRPDTQYF.

J is TRBJ2-5 and V is TRBV30; TRBD2 matches at 8 bases. The CDR3 is made up of 13 amino acids. Losses at the gene ends were 3 bases for V and 3 bases for J; bases not matched to a gene: 3. In germline, CDR1 is GTSNPN, CDR2 SVGIG (reference sequence). The CDR3 region is CAWSVLAEETQYF. CDR3 in DNA: TGTGCCTGGAGCGTACTAGCGGAAGAGACCCAGTACTTC.

CDR3 loop: CASSTLGTGDTDTQYF. Here the CDR3 DNA reads TGTGCCAGCAGCACCCTCGGGACAGGGGACACAGATACGCAGTATTTT. V gene TRBV7-9 combines with J gene TRBJ2-3; 10 bases are shared with TRBD1. The V gene's germline CDR1 is SEHNR and CDR2 FQNEAQ (reference sequence). J gave up 2 bases and V 5 bases, and 7 bases lay outside the gene matches. The CDR3 loop spans 16 amino acids.

The V call is TRBV6-1, the J call TRBJ2-7; D is unclear. V was shortened by 5 bases and J by 2 bases, with 7 bases between the two germline ends. CDR3 length: 12 residues. Germline loops: CDR1 MNHNS, CDR2 SASEGT. CDR3 nucleotide sequence: TGTGCCAGCAGTTTAGCAGCCTACGAGCAGTACTTC. Protein: CASSLAAYEQYF.

The rearrangement joins TRBV10-3 to TRBJ1-6; D perhaps matches TRBD1 (6 bases). In germline, CDR1 is ENHRY, CDR2 SYGVKD. This CDR3 contains 15 residues. V was shortened by 0 bases and J by 12 bases, with 15 bases between the two germline ends. The CDR3: CAISESLGGREPLHF. For the CDR3, the DNA is TGTGCCATCAGTGAGTCGTTAGGGGGGCGCGAACCCCTCCACTTT.

This clone was counted a few times. This sequence joins TRBV10-3 and TRBJ2-7, with D maybe TRBD2 (6 bases). Germline lookup yields CDR1 ENHRY and CDR2 SYGVKD. This CDR3 has 14 residues. V gave up 6 bases and J gave up 5 bases, with 17 bases separating them. The CDR3 nucleotides read TGTGCCATCAGCTCTGCCGGGGGTAGCCACGAGCAGTACTTC. It is translated as CAISSAGGSHEQYF.

V gene TRBV5-4 combines with J gene TRBJ2-3; D possibly matches TRBD1 or TRBD2 (6 bases each). The CDR3 runs 16 residues. Germline CDR1 and CDR2: SGHNT and YYREEE (reference sequence). V lost 4 bases to trimming and J lost 4 bases, with 19 bases between them. This CDR3 reads CASSIPTGGRADTQYF. The DNA for the CDR3 is TGTGCCAGCAGCATCCCAACTGGGGGGCGCGCAGATACGCAGTATTTT.

The chain couples TRBV29-1 to TRBJ2-5, with D tentatively TRBD2 (6 bases). The CDR3 contains 14 residues. In germline, CDR1 is SQVTM, CDR2 ANQGSEA. The V and J ends lost 4 bases and 2 bases respectively, with 14 bases between them. CDR3 residues: CSVATWAGQETQYF. The DNA for the CDR3 is TGCAGCGTTGCCACCTGGGCGGGGCAAGAGACCCAGTACTTC.

The chain combines TRBV7-6 with TRBJ2-5; D gene ambiguous. V lost 1 base and J lost 2, with 2 bases in between. In germline, CDR1 is SGHVS, CDR2 FNYEAQ. This CDR3 has 12 amino acids. The CDR3 region has the DNA TGTGCCAGCAGCTTAGGGCAAGAGACCCAGTACTTC. Its protein is CASSLGQETQYF.

This chain links TRBV4-2 with TRBJ1-5; TRBD1 matches at 8 bases. Germline CDR1 and CDR2: LGHNA and YNFKEQ. The CDR3 contains 17 residues. The ends lost 0 bases at V and 2 bases at J; junction bases unmatched: 6. DNA of the CDR3: TGTGCCAGCAGCCAAGATAAGATGGGACAGGGCAATCAGCCCCAGCATTTT. This translates into CASSQDKMGQGNQPQHF.

The rearrangement uses TRBV7-9 and TRBJ1-6; no definite D call. CDR3 length equals 15 residues. Germline lookup yields CDR1 SEHNR and CDR2 FQNEAQ (reference sequence). V dropped 5 bases and J dropped 7 bases, with 15 bases sitting between them. The CDR3 is CASSGEGGRNSPLHF. In DNA form, the CDR3 reads TGTGCCAGCAGCGGAGAGGGAGGTCGAAATTCACCCCTCCACTTT.